A selection of T cell receptor beta chains follows, all from one sample in a study of blood T cell repertoires in COVID-19. Profiled with immunoSEQ multiplex PCR; TCRdb holds only in-frame clones, not every one. The repertoire holds 200,000 to 250,000 clones, with more than 80% as singletons. Input material: peripheral blood. These receptors were obtained from a woman aged 80 or older with COVID-19, enrolled during active disease. Both conserved end residues are part of each CDR3. A D gene is named only where the DNA matches it firmly. Where a row states a size, it is once, few, many or the class of an expanded clone; other rows omit it.

TRBJ1-6 TRBD1 once TRBV28 CASSPGTVGQWALHF TGTGCCAGCAGTCCCGGGACAGTGGGGCAATGGGCCCTCCACTTT
TRBJ1-5 - once TRBV6-1 CASSEGGVRGQPQHF TGTGCCAGCAGTGAAGGGGGAGTCAGGGGTCAGCCCCAGCATTTT
TRBJ2-3 TRBD2 - TRBV20-1 CSASVAGNTDTQYF TGCAGTGCTAGTGTAGCGGGGAACACAGATACGCAGTATTTT
TRBJ2-1 - - TRBV20-1 CSAWRGQLQFF TGCAGTGCTTGGAGGGGACAGCTGCAGTTCTTC
TRBJ2-7 TRBD2 few TRBV6-6 CASSSTPAGVAYEQYF TGTGCCAGCAGTTCCACCCCAGCGGGAGTGGCGTACGAGCAGTACTTC
TRBJ2-3 TRBD1 - TRBV5-1 CASSRDRVVSDTQYF TGCGCCAGCAGCAGGGACAGGGTTGTATCAGATACGCAGTATTTT
TRBJ1-5 TRBD1 - TRBV19 CASSMRTGITYQPQHF TGTGCCAGTAGTATGAGGACAGGGATTACCTATCAGCCCCAGCATTTT
TRBJ2-1 - - TRBV5-6 CASSSGTLYNEQFF TGTGCCAGCAGCTCCGGGACACTCTACAATGAGCAGTTCTTC
TRBJ2-7 TRBD1 - TRBV11-2 CASSFSRGLYEQYF TGTGCCAGCAGCTTCTCCAGGGGGCTTTACGAGCAGTACTTC
TRBJ1-5 - - TRBV7-2 CASSQRGYNQPQHF TGTGCCAGCAGCCAACGGGGGTACAATCAGCCCCAGCATTTT
TRBJ1-2 TRBD1 - TRBV6-5 CASKPGQEIYGYTF TGTGCCAGCAAACCGGGACAGGAGATTTATGGCTACACCTTC
TRBJ2-1 TRBD2 - TRBV11-2 CASSLGLAGENEQFF TGTGCCAGCAGCCTAGGACTAGCGGGAGAAAATGAGCAGTTCTTC
TRBJ1-3 TRBD1 - TRBV5-6 CASSAAGTGPNTIYF TGTGCCAGCAGCGCGGCCGGGACAGGGCCGAACACCATATATTTT
TRBJ1-5 - - TRBV7-8 CASCGGLGSNQPQHF TGTGCCAGCTGCGGGGGCCTGGGAAGCAATCAGCCCCAGCATTTT
TRBJ2-3 - - TRBV5-1 CASSLGEVSDTQYF TGCGCCAGCAGCCTTGGCGAGGTTTCAGATACGCAGTATTTT
TRBJ1-1 TRBD1 - TRBV5-1 CASSLDRVGTEAFF TGCGCCAGCAGCCTGGACAGGGTCGGCACTGAAGCTTTCTTT
TRBJ1-5 - - TRBV19 CATQGISYSNQPQHF TGTGCCACCCAGGGAATCTCATATAGCAATCAGCCCCAGCATTTT
TRBJ1-1 - - TRBV6-1 CASSGGSGTTNTEAFF TGTGCCAGCAGTGGAGGGTCGGGGACAACGAACACTGAAGCTTTCTTT
TRBJ1-4 - - TRBV11-2 CASTLRQKNEKLFF TGTGCCAGCACCCTCAGACAGAAGAATGAAAAACTGTTTTTT
TRBJ1-4 - - TRBV20-1 CSAGGNEKLFF TGCAGTGCCGGGGGTAATGAAAAACTGTTTTTT
TRBJ2-1 - once TRBV5-3 CGIIAAVYNEQFF TGTGGGATTATAGCGGCGGTATACAATGAGCAGTTCTTC
TRBJ1-2 - - TRBV6-5 CASSYTQRIANYGYTF TGTGCCAGCAGTTACACGCAGCGGATAGCTAACTATGGCTACACCTTC
TRBJ2-2 - - TRBV5-1 CASSLGGINTGELFF TGCGCCAGCAGCTTGGGCGGAATAAACACCGGGGAGCTGTTTTTT
TRBJ1-5 - - TRBV4-2 CASSPRAEGRDQPQHF TGTGCCAGCAGCCCCCGAGCCGAGGGTCGCGATCAGCCCCAGCATTTT
TRBJ2-5 - - TRBV5-1 CASTISTRQETQYF TGCGCCAGCACGATTAGCACTAGACAAGAGACCCAGTACTTC
TRBJ1-2 - once TRBV7-3 CASSLGGQTYGYTF TGTGCCAGCAGCTTAGGAGGCCAGACCTATGGCTACACCTTC
TRBJ1-1 - - TRBV20-1 CSASGEGVYTEAFF TGCAGTGCTAGTGGGGAGGGCGTATACACTGAAGCTTTCTTT
TRBJ2-7 TRBD2 - TRBV2 CASIEGGDEQYF TGTGCCAGCATCGAGGGAGGGGACGAGCAGTACTTC
TRBJ2-5 - - TRBV4-2 CASSLNPESQAQETQYF TGTGCCAGCAGCCTAAACCCCGAGTCCCAAGCCCAAGAGACCCAGTACTTC
TRBJ2-5 TRBD2 - TRBV5-6 CASSTLRGTDQETQYF TGTGCCAGCAGCACCTTGCGGGGGACGGATCAAGAGACCCAGTACTTC
TRBJ1-2 TRBD1 few TRBV9 CASSVGTGVNYGYTF TGTGCCAGCAGCGTCGGGACAGGGGTTAACTATGGCTACACCTTC
TRBJ1-2 TRBD1 - TRBV29-1 CSVADRDRGYTF TGCAGCGTTGCTGACAGGGATCGGGGCTACACCTTC
TRBJ1-1 - - TRBV5-1 CASSLGALENTEAFF TGCGCCAGCAGCTTGGGGGCGTTGGAGAACACTGAAGCTTTCTTT
TRBJ2-7 - - TRBV5-1 CASSERTGYEQYF TGCGCCAGCAGCGAAAGGACTGGTTACGAGCAGTACTTC
TRBJ2-1 - - TRBV29-1 CSVVTASNEQFF TGCAGCGTTGTGACAGCATCTAATGAGCAGTTCTTC
TRBJ1-3 TRBD1 few TRBV7-2 CASSPQTGVGNTIYF TGTGCCAGCAGCCCACAGACAGGGGTTGGAAACACCATATATTTT
TRBJ1-2 TRBD1 - TRBV19 CASSPQGSFFGYTF TGTGCCAGTAGTCCACAGGGGTCTTTTTTTGGCTACACCTTC
TRBJ1-1 TRBD1 - TRBV24-1 CATSDPRTGDTEAFF TGTGCCACCAGTGACCCGAGGACAGGGGACACTGAAGCTTTCTTT
TRBJ1-4 - - TRBV28 CASSLRGTTNEKLFF TGTGCCAGCAGTTTAAGAGGAACAACTAATGAAAAACTGTTTTTT
TRBJ1-5 TRBD1 - TRBV24-1 CATSGQGVGNQPQHF TGTGCCACCAGTGGACAGGGAGTGGGCAATCAGCCCCAGCATTTT
TRBJ2-5 - - TRBV19 CASSIGHTVQETQYF TGTGCCAGTAGTATCGGACACACTGTCCAAGAGACCCAGTACTTC
TRBJ1-5 - - TRBV27 CASSTLSDSLAGPQHF TGTGCCAGCTCTACTCTTTCAGACAGCCTCGCAGGGCCCCAGCATTTT
TRBJ2-1 - - TRBV11-3 CASSLSGAYNEQFF TGTGCCAGCAGCTTGTCCGGGGCCTACAATGAGCAGTTCTTC
TRBJ2-3 - - TRBV11-2 CASSLNPGLAIDTQYF TGTGCCAGCAGCTTAAACCCTGGTCTAGCAATAGATACGCAGTATTTT
TRBJ2-7 TRBD1 - TRBV27 CASSLGRQGEQYF TGTGCCAGCAGTTTAGGGAGACAGGGGGAGCAGTACTTC
TRBJ1-5 - - TRBV28 CASSGGGWGNQPQHF TGTGCCAGCAGTGGGGGGGGCTGGGGCAATCAGCCCCAGCATTTT
TRBJ1-4 - - TRBV6-6 CASSYSEGELFF TGTGCCAGCAGTTACTCGGAAGGGGAACTGTTTTTT
TRBJ1-1 - - TRBV7-9 CASSPSTEAFF TGTGCCAGCAGCCCCTCCACTGAAGCTTTCTTT
TRBJ2-3 - - TRBV5-6 CASSLVSTDTQYF TGTGCCAGCAGCTTGGTATCCACAGATACGCAGTATTTT
TRBJ2-1 TRBD2 - TRBV10-2 CASSQRTSGNEQFF TGCGCCAGCAGTCAGCGGACTAGCGGCAATGAGCAGTTCTTC
TRBJ2-4 - - TRBV12-3/TRBV12-4 CASSSVPVDIQYF TGTGCCAGCAGTTCGGTCCCGGTGGACATTCAGTACTTC
TRBJ2-3 - - TRBV19 CASSIDLGYTDTQYF TGTGCCAGTAGTATAGATCTCGGTTACACAGATACGCAGTATTTT
TRBJ2-3 - - TRBV3-1/TRBV3-2 CASSHGLLTDTQYF TGTGCCAGCAGCCATGGGCTACTCACAGATACGCAGTATTTT
TRBJ2-1 TRBD2 few TRBV19 CASSSGSTYNEQFF TGTGCCTCCTCTAGCGGAAGTACTTACAATGAGCAGTTCTTC